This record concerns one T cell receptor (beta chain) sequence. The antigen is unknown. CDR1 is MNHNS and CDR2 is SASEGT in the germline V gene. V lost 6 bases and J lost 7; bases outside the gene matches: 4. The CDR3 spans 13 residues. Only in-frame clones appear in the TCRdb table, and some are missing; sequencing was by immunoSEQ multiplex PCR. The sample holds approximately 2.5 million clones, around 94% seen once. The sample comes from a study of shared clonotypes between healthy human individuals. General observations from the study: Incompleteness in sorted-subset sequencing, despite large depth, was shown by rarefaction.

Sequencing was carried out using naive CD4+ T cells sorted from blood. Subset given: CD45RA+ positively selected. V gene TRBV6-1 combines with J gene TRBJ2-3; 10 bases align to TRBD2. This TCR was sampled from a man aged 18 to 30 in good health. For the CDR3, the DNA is TGTGCCAGCAGAGCGGGAGGGCGGAATACGCAGTATTTT. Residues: CASRAGGRNTQYF.